The 8 T cell receptor beta chains in this list originate from one sample, sequenced in a study of T cell repertoires in cytomegalovirus infection. MiXCR, run by TCRdb on the reads, gives a single entry per CDR3 protein. The sample lists about 200,000 distinct CDR3 sequences, approximately 9.7% occurring once. Material for sequencing was PBMCs. The source of these receptors is a human donor in good health (CMV status not recorded). Some clones in this sample may be carry-over from other donors' samples.

This clonotype was picked up many times. The V call is TRBV5-1, the J call TRBJ2-1; no firm D call. The CDR3 loop spans 16 amino acids. Germline V gene lookup returns CDR1 SGHRS and CDR2 YFSETQ. With 4 bases removed from V and 1 base from J, the gap between germline ends came to 15 bases. The CDR3, as DNA: TGCGCCAGCAGCCCTTCGGGCGGCTGGTCCTACAATGAGCAGTTCTTC. It translates to CASSPSGGWSYNEQFF.

V and J are TRBV28 and TRBJ2-1, with a possible D match to TRBD1 (5 bases). The ends were cut back, 4 bases at V and 0 bases at J, with 19 bases in the middle. CDR3 length: 18 residues. CDR1 and CDR2 (germline): MDHEN, SYDVKM. The CDR3 spells CASSSFRAGSFSYNEQFF. CDR3 coding DNA: TGTGCCAGCAGTTCCTTCAGGGCAGGGTCCTTCTCCTACAATGAGCAGTTCTTC.

This clonotype occurred many times. This chain joins TRBV7-2 and TRBJ1-1; TRBD1 might be the D (6 bases). Germline CDR1 SGHTA, CDR2 FQGNSA. The length of the CDR3 is 12 residues. V was shortened by 5 bases and J by 11 bases, with 15 bases between the two germline ends. CDR3: CASSRGPLAAFF. The CDR3 DNA reads TGTGCCAGCAGCCGGGGGCCCTTAGCGGCTTTCTTT.

The table lists this clonotype with a few counts. J is TRBJ2-7 and V is TRBV27; no firm D call. CDR3 length equals 12 residues. Germline CDR1 reads MNHEY; CDR2 reads SMNVEV (reference sequence). Trimming left V 8 bases short and J 3 bases short, with 11 bases between. CDR3 bases: TGTGCCAGCGGGCAACAATTCTACGAGCAGTACTTC. This encodes CASGQQFYEQYF.

This clonotype was seen ten or more times. The chain couples TRBV7-2 to TRBJ2-3; 11 bases align to TRBD2. The trim removed 3 bases at V and 6 bases at J, leaving 8 bases unmatched. This CDR3 has 16 amino acids. CDR1 and CDR2 from the germline V gene are SGHTA and FQGNSA. CDR3 bases: TGTGCCAGCAGCTTTTATAGCGGGAGGGGGGGGGATACGCAGTATTTT. Translated: CASSFYSGRGGDTQYF.

This clonotype was found a few times. The chain links TRBV11-2 to TRBJ2-2; D ambiguous. Per the germline V gene, CDR1 is SGHAT and CDR2 is FQNNGV. With 5 bases removed from V and 6 bases from J, the gap between germline ends came to 13 bases. This CDR3 has 14 amino acids. The CDR3 nucleotides are TGTGCCAGCAGCCCTAGTTTTCTCCCCGGGGAGCTGTTTTTT. Encoded protein: CASSPSFLPGELFF.

The gene calls are TRBV19 and TRBJ2-7, with 9 positions matching TRBD1. CDR3 size: 15 residues. CDR1 and CDR2 from the germline V gene are LNHDA and SQIVND (reference sequence). V trimming: 6 bases; J trimming: 6 bases; junction bases outside the gene matches: 12. The CDR3 DNA sequence: TGTGCCAGTAGGTTCCGGACAGGGGACGGAGGCGAGCAGTACTTC. Translated: CASRFRTGDGGEQYF.

This clonotype was observed at least ten times. V usage is TRBV12-3 or TRBV12-4 and J usage is TRBJ2-1; 10 bases agree with TRBD1. CDR3 length: 16 residues. V shed 6 bases and J 4 bases; nucleotides not matched to a gene: 9. The CDR3 is CASSLTGTGVYNEQFF. The CDR3 DNA sequence: TGTGCCAGCAGCCTGACAGGGACAGGGGTGTACAATGAGCAGTTCTTC.